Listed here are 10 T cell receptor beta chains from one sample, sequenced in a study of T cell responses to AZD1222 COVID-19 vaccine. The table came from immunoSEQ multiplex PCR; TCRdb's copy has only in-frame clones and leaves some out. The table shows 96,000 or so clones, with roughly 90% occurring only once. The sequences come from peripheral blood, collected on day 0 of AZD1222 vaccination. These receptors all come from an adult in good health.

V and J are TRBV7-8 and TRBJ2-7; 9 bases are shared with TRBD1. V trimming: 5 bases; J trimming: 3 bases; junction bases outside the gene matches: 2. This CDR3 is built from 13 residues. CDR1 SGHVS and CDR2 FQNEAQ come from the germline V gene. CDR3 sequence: CASSRGQGYEQYF. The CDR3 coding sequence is TGTGCCAGCAGCCGGGGACAGGGCTACGAGCAGTACTTC.

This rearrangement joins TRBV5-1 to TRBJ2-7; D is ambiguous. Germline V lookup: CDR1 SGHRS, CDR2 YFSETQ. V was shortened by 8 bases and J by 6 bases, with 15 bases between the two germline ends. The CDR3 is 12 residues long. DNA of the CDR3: TGCGCCAGTGCTCAGGACCCTAGCGAGCAGTACTTC. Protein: CASAQDPSEQYF.

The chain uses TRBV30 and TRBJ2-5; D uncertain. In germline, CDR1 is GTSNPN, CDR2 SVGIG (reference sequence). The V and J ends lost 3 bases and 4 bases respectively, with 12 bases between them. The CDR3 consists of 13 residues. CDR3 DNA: TGTGCCTGGAGAATCGGGCAGATAGAGACCCAGTACTTC. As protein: CAWRIGQIETQYF.

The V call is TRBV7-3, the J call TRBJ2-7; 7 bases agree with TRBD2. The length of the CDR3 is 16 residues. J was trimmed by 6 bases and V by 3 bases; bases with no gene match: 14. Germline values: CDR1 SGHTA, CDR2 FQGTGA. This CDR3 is CASSLSGSGKSGEQYF. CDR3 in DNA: TGTGCCAGCAGCTTGTCAGGAAGCGGGAAATCTGGCGAGCAGTACTTC. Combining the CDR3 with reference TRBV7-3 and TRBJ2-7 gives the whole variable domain GAGVSQTPSNKVTEKGKYVELRCDPISGHTALYWYRQSLGQGPEFLIYFQGTGAADDSGLPNDRFFAVRPEGSVSTLKIQRTERGDSAVYLCASSLSGSGKSGEQYFGPGTRLTVT.

In DNA, the CDR3 is TGTGCCAGCAGCTTGCCAGGGACAGTCTATGGCTACACCTTC. This encodes CASSLPGTVYGYTF. J is TRBJ1-2 and V is TRBV5-6; 7 bases map to TRBD1. This CDR3 contains 14 residues. V trimming: 1 base; J trimming: 4 bases; junction bases outside the gene matches: 4. Germline CDR1 and CDR2: SGHDT and YYEEEE.

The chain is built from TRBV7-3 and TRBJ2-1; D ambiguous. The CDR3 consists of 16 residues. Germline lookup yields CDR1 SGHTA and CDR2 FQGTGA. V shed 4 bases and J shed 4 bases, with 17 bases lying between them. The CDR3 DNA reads TGTGCCAGCAGCTCGGACGGAGCACGAGCTTACAATGAGCAGTTCTTC. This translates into CASSSDGARAYNEQFF.

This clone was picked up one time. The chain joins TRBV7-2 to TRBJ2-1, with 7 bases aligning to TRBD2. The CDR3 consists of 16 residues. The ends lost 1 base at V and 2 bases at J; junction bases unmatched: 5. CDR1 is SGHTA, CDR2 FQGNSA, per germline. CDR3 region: CASSLEAGVAYNEQFF. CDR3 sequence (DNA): TGTGCCAGCAGCTTAGAGGCGGGAGTGGCCTACAATGAGCAGTTCTTC.

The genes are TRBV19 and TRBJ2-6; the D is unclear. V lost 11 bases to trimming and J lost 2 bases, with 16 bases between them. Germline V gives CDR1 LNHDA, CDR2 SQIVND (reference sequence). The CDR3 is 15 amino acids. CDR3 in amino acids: CASRAGSAGANVLTF. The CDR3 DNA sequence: TGTGCCTCCAGAGCAGGATCGGCTGGGGCCAACGTCCTGACTTTC.

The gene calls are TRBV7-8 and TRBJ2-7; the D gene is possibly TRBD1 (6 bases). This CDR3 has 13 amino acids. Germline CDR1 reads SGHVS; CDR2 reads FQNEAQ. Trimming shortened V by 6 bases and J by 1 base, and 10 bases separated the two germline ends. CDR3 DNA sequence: TGTGCCAGCAGATCCACAGGGTCCTACGAGCAGTACTTC. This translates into CASRSTGSYEQYF.

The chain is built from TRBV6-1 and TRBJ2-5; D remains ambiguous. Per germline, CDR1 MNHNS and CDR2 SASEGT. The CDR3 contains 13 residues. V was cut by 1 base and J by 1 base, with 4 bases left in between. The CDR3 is CASSEGVQETQYF. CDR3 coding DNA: TGTGCCAGCAGTGAAGGGGTCCAAGAGACCCAGTACTTC.